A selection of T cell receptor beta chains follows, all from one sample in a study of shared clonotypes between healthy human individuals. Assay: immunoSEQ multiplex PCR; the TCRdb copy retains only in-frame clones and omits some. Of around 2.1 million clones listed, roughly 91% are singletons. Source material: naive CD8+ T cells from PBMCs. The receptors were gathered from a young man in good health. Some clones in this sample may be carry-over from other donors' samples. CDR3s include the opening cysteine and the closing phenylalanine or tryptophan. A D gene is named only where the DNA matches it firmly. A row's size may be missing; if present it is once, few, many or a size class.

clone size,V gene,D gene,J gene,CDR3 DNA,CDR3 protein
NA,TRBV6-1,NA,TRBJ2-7,TGTGCCAGCAGTGCTTGGGGGCGCTCCTACGAGCAGTACTTC,CASSAWGRSYEQYF
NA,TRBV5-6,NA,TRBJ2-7,TGTGCCAGCAGTTCGACTTATTACGAGCAGTACTTC,CASSSTYYEQYF
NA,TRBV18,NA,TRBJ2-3,TGTGCCAGCTCACCGGAGGCGGCAGATACGCAGTATTTT,CASSPEAADTQYF
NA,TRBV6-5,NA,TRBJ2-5,TGTGCCAGCAGGGGAGTTGGACTACAGGGGACCCAGTACTTC,CASRGVGLQGTQYF
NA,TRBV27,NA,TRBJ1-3,TGTGCCAGCAGACCAAACAGGGAGCCTGGAAACACCATATATTTT,CASRPNREPGNTIYF
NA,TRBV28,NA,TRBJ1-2,TGTGCCAGCAGCCTCGGGGGCACCTATGGCTACACCTTC,CASSLGGTYGYTF
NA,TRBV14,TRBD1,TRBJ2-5,TGTGCCAGCAGCCAAACAGGGGGCCGAGAGACCCAGTACTTC,CASSQTGGRETQYF
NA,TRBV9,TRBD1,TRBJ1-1,TGTGCCAGCAGCGCTGGGACAGGGGTTGAAGCTTTCTTT,CASSAGTGVEAFF
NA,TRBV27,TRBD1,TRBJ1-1,TGTGCCAGCAGTAACTTCGGGACAGGGGTCACTGAAGCTTTCTTT,CASSNFGTGVTEAFF
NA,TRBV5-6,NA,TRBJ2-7,TGTGCCAGCAGCTTGGGGCCCGGGGTCTCCTACGAGCAGTACTTC,CASSLGPGVSYEQYF
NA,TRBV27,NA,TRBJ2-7,TGTGCCAGCACTCCGGCCGCAGGACTGTCCTACGAGCAGTACTTC,CASTPAAGLSYEQYF
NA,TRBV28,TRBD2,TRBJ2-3,TGTGCCAGCAGTTCCCAGCGGGGCCCCACAGATACGCAGTATTTT,CASSSQRGPTDTQYF
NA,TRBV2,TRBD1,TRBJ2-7,TGTGCCAGCAGTGGCCGGGACAGATATTTCTACGAGCAGTACTTC,CASSGRDRYFYEQYF
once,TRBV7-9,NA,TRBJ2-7,TGTGCCAGCAGCTTAGCATGGCAGGGTTACGAGCAGTACTTC,CASSLAWQGYEQYF
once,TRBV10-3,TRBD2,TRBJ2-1,TGTGCCATCAGTGGACTAGCGGGGGAGGCCTACAATGAGCAGTTCTTC,CAISGLAGEAYNEQFF
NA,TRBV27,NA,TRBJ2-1,TGTGCCAGCATAAAGGAGGGAATAGCGGCGGAGTCCTACAATGAGCAGTTCTTC,CASIKEGIAAESYNEQFF
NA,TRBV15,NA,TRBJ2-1,TGTGCCACCAGCAGCGGCGGACGGTACAATGAGCAGTTCTTC,CATSSGGRYNEQFF
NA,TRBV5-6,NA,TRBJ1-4,TGTGCCAGCAGCTTGATGGGACCGTACTCAACTAATGAAAAACTGTTTTTT,CASSLMGPYSTNEKLFF
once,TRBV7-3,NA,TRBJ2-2,TGTGCCAGCAGCTTACATTTTCCTGGCTCCGGGGAGCTGTTTTTT,CASSLHFPGSGELFF
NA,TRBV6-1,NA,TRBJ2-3,TGTGCCAGCAGTGAATACGGCACAGATACGCAGTATTTT,CASSEYGTDTQYF
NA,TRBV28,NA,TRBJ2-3,TGTGCCAGCAGTTTAGGGACGGGCTGGGATACGCAGTATTTT,CASSLGTGWDTQYF
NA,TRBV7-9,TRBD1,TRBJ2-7,TGTGCCAGCAGCTTCAGACAGGGCTCCTACGAGCAGTACTTC,CASSFRQGSYEQYF